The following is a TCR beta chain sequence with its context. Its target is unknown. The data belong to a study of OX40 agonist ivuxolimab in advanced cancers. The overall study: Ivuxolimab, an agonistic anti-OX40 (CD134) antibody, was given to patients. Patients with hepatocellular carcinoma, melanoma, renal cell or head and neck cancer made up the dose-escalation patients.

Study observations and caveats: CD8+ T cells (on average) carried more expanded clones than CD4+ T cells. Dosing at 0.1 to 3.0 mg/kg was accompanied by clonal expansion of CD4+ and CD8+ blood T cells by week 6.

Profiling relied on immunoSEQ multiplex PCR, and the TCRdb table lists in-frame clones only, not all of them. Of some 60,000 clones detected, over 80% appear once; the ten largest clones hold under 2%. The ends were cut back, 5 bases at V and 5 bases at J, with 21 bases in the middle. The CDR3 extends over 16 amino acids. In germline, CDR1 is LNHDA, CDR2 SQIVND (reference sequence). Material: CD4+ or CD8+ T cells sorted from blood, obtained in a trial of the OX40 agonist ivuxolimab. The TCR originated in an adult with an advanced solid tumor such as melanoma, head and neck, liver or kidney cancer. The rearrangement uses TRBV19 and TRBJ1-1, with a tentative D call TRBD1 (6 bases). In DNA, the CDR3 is TGTGCCAGTAGTGAAAGCGGGACACGCCACGGGACTGAAGCTTTCTTT. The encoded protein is CASSESGTRHGTEAFF.